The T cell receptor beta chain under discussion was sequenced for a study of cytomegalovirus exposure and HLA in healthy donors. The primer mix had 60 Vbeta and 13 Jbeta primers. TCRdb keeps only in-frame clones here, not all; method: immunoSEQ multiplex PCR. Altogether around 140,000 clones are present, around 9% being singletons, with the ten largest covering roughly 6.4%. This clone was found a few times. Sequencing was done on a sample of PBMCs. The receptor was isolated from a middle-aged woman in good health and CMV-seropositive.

CDR3 loop: CASSSGRNYGYTF. CDR3 sequence (DNA): TGTGCCAGCAGCTCGGGAAGGAACTATGGCTACACCTTC. V is TRBV5-4 and J is TRBJ1-2, with D unclear. CDR1 is SGHNT, CDR2 YYREEE, per germline (reference sequence). V was trimmed by 3 bases and J by 2 bases, leaving 8 bases between them. There are 13 residues in the CDR3. The full variable domain, its missing parts supplied by reference TRBV5-4 and TRBJ1-2, is ETGVTQSPTHLIKTRGQQVTLRCSSQSGHNTVSWYQQALGQGPQFIFQYYREEENGRGNFPPRFSGLQFPNYSSELNVNALELDDSALYLCASSSGRNYGYTFGSGTRLTVV.